These T cell receptor beta chains were read from a single sample in a study of T-cell memory formation after mild COVID-19. MiXCR was run by TCRdb on the 5' RACE reads, yielding one entry per CDR3 protein. The sample lists around 320,000 distinct CDR3 sequences, 19% occurring once. Input material: PBMCs or a T cell subset sorted from them (not recorded which). Every receptor here comes from a man aged 18 to 30 who had mild COVID-19 (a few samples of this study predate the infection). Cell type and time point are not known. Both conserved end residues are part of each CDR3. Each record gives: D gene, clone size, J gene, V gene, CDR3 protein, CDR3 DNA. The D gene is left open where the match is weak. Clone size appears in some rows only: once, few, many, or a class for an expanded clone.

>-|-|TRBJ2-7|TRBV29-1
CSASVRYEQYF
TGCAGTGCCAGCGTACGCTACGAGCAGTACTTC
>-|-|TRBJ2-5|TRBV7-9
CASSFGLALGGETQYF
TGTGCCAGCAGCTTCGGACTAGCTCTAGGGGGCGAGACCCAGTACTTC
>TRBD2|-|TRBJ2-1|TRBV20-1
CSARMGLFSGETPQFF
TGCAGTGCTAGAATGGGGCTGTTCAGCGGGGAGACGCCCCAGTTCTTC
>-|-|TRBJ1-5|TRBV4-1
CASSQSGRAQPQHF
TGCGCCAGCAGCCAATCCGGAAGGGCTCAGCCCCAGCATTTT
>TRBD1|-|TRBJ2-2|TRBV5-1
CASSVTGSGELFF
TGCGCCAGCAGCGTGACAGGGTCCGGGGAGCTGTTTTTT
>-|few|TRBJ1-1|TRBV28
CASSFLQGWRNTEAFF
TGTGCCAGCAGTTTTTTACAGGGTTGGAGGAACACTGAAGCTTTCTTT
>-|-|TRBJ2-3|TRBV11-3
CASSFQRATGATDTQYF
TGTGCCAGCAGCTTCCAACGAGCAACTGGGGCCACAGATACGCAGTATTTT
>TRBD2|-|TRBJ2-3|TRBV5-6
CAAGEGTTDTQYF
TGTGCAGCTGGGGAGGGAACCACAGATACGCAGTATTTT
>TRBD1|-|TRBJ2-7|TRBV12-3/TRBV12-4
CASSSEDRVRYF
TGTGCCAGCAGTTCAGAGGACAGGGTCCGGTACTTC
>TRBD2|few|TRBJ2-7|TRBV27
CASSFGLAMGEQYF
TGTGCCAGCAGTTTTGGACTAGCGATGGGCGAGCAGTACTTC
>TRBD1|-|TRBJ2-3|TRBV20-1
CSAPTGWTDTQYF
TGCAGTGCCCCGACAGGGTGGACAGATACGCAGTATTTT
>TRBD1|-|TRBJ2-1|TRBV7-2
CASSTDRSDEQFF
TGTGCCAGCAGCACGGACAGGAGTGATGAGCAGTTCTTC